The 26 T cell receptor beta chains below were found in one sample sequenced in a study of blood T cells in healthy people across ages. With a J-beta primer mix and a sample-barcoded 5' primer, a second PCR ran roughly 6 to 12 cycles. TCRdb reprocessed the 5' RACE reads with MiXCR, giving one entry per CDR3 protein. The repertoire holds over 600,000 distinct CDR3 sequences, with 40% to 50% as singletons. Material: blood. These receptors all stem from an elderly man in good health.

This clonotype was seen repeatedly, ten times or more. This chain uses TRBV6-2 or TRBV6-3 with TRBJ2-5; TRBD2 agrees at 10 bases. Germline CDR1 reads MNHEY; CDR2 reads SVGEGT. The J segment lost 11 bases and the V segment lost 0 bases, leaving 15 bases of the junction unmatched. CDR3 size: 17 residues. The CDR3 DNA reads TGTGCCAGCAGTTACTCCCCGACTAGCGGGCTCTACAATGAGCAGTACTTC. Translating gives CASSYSPTSGLYNEQYF.

V and J are TRBV27 and TRBJ1-2, with 10 bases aligning to TRBD1. The CDR3 has 15 amino acids. V lost 7 bases, J lost 4 bases, and 9 bases stayed unmatched. The germline V gene has CDR1 MNHEY and CDR2 SMNVEV (reference sequence). This CDR3 reads CASTDRGRLGYGYTF. DNA for the CDR3: TGTGCCAGCACCGACAGGGGGCGGCTTGGCTATGGCTACACCTTC.

This clonotype was found a few times. The chain carries TRBV20-1 and TRBJ2-5; 9 bases fit TRBD2. The CDR3 is 14 residues long. Germline V gene sequence: CDR1 DFQATT, CDR2 SNEGSKA (reference sequence). Trimming took 3 bases from V and 5 from J; bases not matched to a gene: 7. The CDR3 region has the DNA TGCAGTGCTAGGTTAGCGGGAGTCATGGAGACCCAGTACTTC. Its translation: CSARLAGVMETQYF.

On this clonotype itself: At one boundary the junction diverges from the germline segment, which might be a read error. The rearrangement joins TRBV30 to TRBJ2-1, with D perhaps matching TRBD2 (6 bases). Germline CDR1 reads GTSNPN; CDR2 reads SVGIG (reference sequence). This CDR3 has 11 residues. The DNA for the CDR3 is TGTGCCGGGAGGACGCACAATGAGCAGTTCTTC. Translating it yields CAGRTHNEQFF.

This chain links TRBV20-1 with TRBJ1-2, with a weak D call TRBD1 (5 bases). This CDR3 contains 13 residues. Germline CDR1 DFQATT, CDR2 SNEGSKA (reference sequence). V was cut by 5 bases and J by 4 bases, with 14 bases left in between. CDR3: CSAPLIGGYGYTF. CDR3 DNA sequence: TGCAGTGCTCCCCTCATTGGGGGCTATGGCTACACCTTC.

The V gene is TRBV30, the J gene TRBJ1-2; perhaps TRBD1 as D (5 bases). The ends were cut back, 4 bases at V and 7 bases at J, with 16 bases in the middle. The CDR3 is made up of 13 amino acids. Germline V CDR1 and CDR2: GTSNPN, SVGIG (reference sequence). The CDR3 DNA follows: TGTGCCTGGAACCAAGCCCGGGGCGTTGGCTACACCTTC. Its protein product is CAWNQARGVGYTF.

With respect to this clonotype: A junction boundary mismatches the germline segment, possibly from a read error. This chain joins TRBV9 and TRBJ2-1, with a weak D call TRBD2 (6 bases). This CDR3 has 15 amino acids. Germline loops: CDR1 SGDLS, CDR2 YYNGEE. DNA for the CDR3: TGTGCCAGCAGCGTAGCGGGAGCGGTAGTCAATGAGCGGTTCTTC. This gives the protein CASSVAGAVVNERFF. Drawing the rest from reference TRBV9 and TRBJ2-1, the complete variable domain is DSGVTQTPKHLITATGQRVTLRCSPRSGDLSVYWYQQSLDQGLQFLIQYYNGEERAKGNILERFSAQQFPDLHSELNLSSLELGDSALYFCASSVAGAVVNERFFGPGTRLTVL.

V is TRBV28 and J is TRBJ2-1; D may be TRBD1 (6 bases). Germline CDR1 is MDHEN and CDR2 is SYDVKM. Trimming stripped 8 bases from V and 1 base from J, with 12 bases between. The CDR3 consists of 14 residues. The CDR3 protein is CASSTGKSYNEQFF. As DNA, the CDR3 is TGTGCCAGCTCGACAGGTAAATCCTACAATGAGCAGTTCTTC.

This clonotype was counted ten times or more. The rearrangement links TRBV7-9 to TRBJ2-7, with 8 positions matching TRBD2. The V gene's germline CDR1 is SEHNR and CDR2 FQNEAQ (reference sequence). The CDR3 spans 14 residues. Germline trimming cut 2 bases from V and 3 bases from J; bases unmatched to any gene: 3. CDR3 region: CASSLSGSNYEQYF. The CDR3 nucleotides read TGTGCCAGCAGCTTAAGCGGGAGTAACTACGAGCAGTACTTC.

The chain combines TRBV20-1 with TRBJ1-5, with TRBD1 as a possible D gene (5 bases). Trimming took off 3 bases at V and 3 bases at J, with 12 bases between the two ends. Per germline, CDR1 DFQATT and CDR2 SNEGSKA (reference sequence). The CDR3 sequence is 14 residues long. The CDR3 nucleotides are TGCAGTGCTAGTATGGGACGTTACAATCAGCCCCAGCATTTT. It yields the protein CSASMGRYNQPQHF.

Of note for this clonotype: This sequence may be a read error, since a much larger clone differs from it by one base. The chain carries TRBV4-1 and TRBJ2-2; possibly TRBD1 for D (5 bases). CDR1 MGHRA and CDR2 YSYEKL come from the germline V gene. The CDR3 consists of 16 residues. Trimming stripped 0 bases from V and 7 bases from J, with 15 bases between. This CDR3 is CASSQDHFWGGGELFF. DNA of the CDR3: TGCGCCAGCAGCCAAGATCATTTTTGGGGCGGCGGGGAGCTGTTTTTT.

The V gene is TRBV20-1, the J gene TRBJ2-1; 12 bases are shared with TRBD2. V was pared by 0 bases and J by 9 bases, with 6 bases of the junction left unmatched. The CDR3 spans 15 residues. The germline CDR1 and CDR2 sequences are DFQATT and SNEGSKA (reference sequence). Written as DNA, the CDR3 is TGCAGTGCTAGAGAGGCTAGCGGGGGGGCATTTGAGCAGTTCTTC. Its protein is CSAREASGGAFEQFF.

The CDR3 DNA reads TGTGCCAGCACCTTGGGTGGAGGGACAGTCAATGAAAAACTGTTTTTT. Translating it yields CASTLGGGTVNEKLFF. V gene TRBV12-3 or TRBV12-4 combines with J gene TRBJ1-4, with TRBD1 identical over 7 bases. V was clipped by 7 bases and J by 5 bases; unmatched bases: 13. The CDR3 runs 16 residues.

A few counts support this clonotype. The J gene is TRBJ2-5, the V gene TRBV5-1; D remains unclear. Germline V gene data show CDR1 as SGHRS and CDR2 as YFSETQ. This CDR3 spans 15 amino acids. Trimming removed 2 bases at V and 3 bases at J, with 14 bases between. The CDR3 nucleotides are TGCGCCAGCAGCTTCGGGCAAATACCAGAAGAGACCCAGTACTTC. It encodes CASSFGQIPEETQYF.

CDR3 coding DNA: TGTGCCAGCAGTCGAACTAGCGGGGTTGCAGATACGCAGTATTTT. It codes for CASSRTSGVADTQYF. This rearrangement joins TRBV6-2 or TRBV6-3 to TRBJ2-3; 10 bases agree with TRBD2. CDR3 length equals 15 residues. The ends lost 5 bases at V and 4 bases at J; junction bases unmatched: 6. The germline V gene has CDR1 MNHEY and CDR2 SVGEGT.

This clonotype was observed a few times. V usage is TRBV6-2 or TRBV6-3 and J usage is TRBJ2-1; D gene unclear. Germline CDR1 MNHEY, CDR2 SVGEGT. The CDR3 contains 15 residues. Trimming left V 10 bases short and J 0 bases short, with 16 bases between. The CDR3 DNA is TGTGCCATCAAGCCGGACGAGAGCTCCTACAATGAGCAGTTCTTC. It encodes CAIKPDESSYNEQFF.

V is TRBV2 and J is TRBJ1-4; 9 bases match TRBD1. The J segment lost 7 bases and the V segment lost 6 bases, leaving 6 bases of the junction unmatched. Germline lookup yields CDR1 SNHLY and CDR2 FYNNEI. The CDR3 is 14 residues long. The CDR3 reads CASREQGASEKLFF. CDR3 DNA sequence: TGTGCCAGCAGAGAACAGGGGGCGAGTGAAAAACTGTTTTTT.

This clonotype was picked up many times. The gene calls are TRBV2 and TRBJ2-3; TRBD2 agrees at 11 bases. The CDR3 has 18 residues. Germline CDR1 is SNHLY and CDR2 is FYNNEI. The J segment lost 6 bases and the V segment lost 5 bases, leaving 16 bases of the junction unmatched. The CDR3 coding sequence is TGTGCCAGCAGTACCCTTAACCCTAGCGGGAGGAGGTCCGATACGCAGTATTTT. It codes for CASSTLNPSGRRSDTQYF.

This rearrangement joins TRBV18 to TRBJ2-3, with D hard to call. V lost 1 base to trimming and J lost 2 bases, with 10 bases between them. Germline CDR1 is KGHSH and CDR2 is LQKENI. The CDR3 covers 15 residues. The CDR3 DNA is TGTGCCAGCTCACCACAAGTAGGCTACACAGATACGCAGTATTTT. Its translation is CASSPQVGYTDTQYF.

The J gene is TRBJ2-3, the V gene TRBV10-2, with 15 bases fitting TRBD2. CDR3 size: 17 residues. V lost 5 bases and J lost 2; bases outside the gene matches: 5. Germline V gives CDR1 WSHSY, CDR2 SAAADI. As DNA, the CDR3 is TGCGCCAGCAGTCGGACTAGCGGGAGGGCCCCCACAGATACGCAGTATTTT. As protein: CASSRTSGRAPTDTQYF.

The genes are TRBV12-3 or TRBV12-4 and TRBJ1-4; no reliable D call. This CDR3 is 18 amino acids long. Trimming took off 4 bases at V and 1 base at J, with 19 bases between the two ends. CDR3 sequence (DNA): TGTGCCAGCAGTTCCTTTATTGGTCCCAGCGGAACTAATGAAAAACTGTTTTTT. It translates to CASSSFIGPSGTNEKLFF.

J is TRBJ2-7 and V is TRBV6-2 or TRBV6-3; D is possibly TRBD1 or TRBD2 (5 bases each). Trimming removed 7 bases from V and 2 bases from J, with 18 bases in between. Germline lookup yields CDR1 MNHEY and CDR2 SVGEGT. This CDR3 has 15 amino acids. The CDR3 nucleotides are TGTGCCAGCAAAGGGGACGGTTTACTAGCCTACGAGCAGTACTTC. Translation gives CASKGDGLLAYEQYF.

Concerning this clonotype itself: It may be a read error: a sequence one base away is much more abundant. V and J are TRBV5-5 and TRBJ1-5, with a possible D match to TRBD1 (6 bases). The V gene's germline CDR1 is SGHKS and CDR2 YYEKEE (reference sequence). The CDR3 is 18 amino acids. Trimming took off 4 bases at V and 1 base at J, with 21 bases between the two ends. This chain's CDR3 is CASSPLVGEGQSNQPQHF. CDR3 sequence (DNA): TGTGCCAGCAGCCCCTTGGTGGGGGAAGGACAGAGCAATCAGCCCCAGCATTTT.

In its sample, this clonotype was seen a few times. V gene TRBV19 combines with J gene TRBJ2-7; D is undetermined. The V and J ends lost 1 base and 2 bases respectively, with 6 bases between them. This CDR3 region has 13 residues. Germline loops: CDR1 LNHDA, CDR2 SQIVND (reference sequence). CDR3 in amino acids: CASSIGRTYEQYF. The DNA for the CDR3 is TGTGCCAGTAGTATAGGCAGAACCTACGAGCAGTACTTC. The variable domain in full, with the rest retrieved from reference TRBV19 and TRBJ2-7, is DGGITQSPKYLFRKEGQNVTLSCEQNLNHDAMYWYRQDPGQGLRLIYYSQIVNDFQKGDIAEGYSVSREKKESFPLTVTSAQKNPTAFYLCASSIGRTYEQYFGPGTRLTVT.

V gene TRBV28 combines with J gene TRBJ2-7; 7 bases are shared with TRBD1. The germline gives CDR1 MDHEN, CDR2 SYDVKM. The CDR3 extends over 15 amino acids. Trimming removed 2 bases from V and 1 base from J; junction bases left unmatched: 5. CDR3 nucleotides: TGTGCCAGCAGTTTAGTAACGACAGGGTCCTACGAGCAGTACTTC. Translated, it gives CASSLVTTGSYEQYF.

This chain uses TRBV7-6 with TRBJ2-4, with a possible D match to TRBD2 (5 bases). Matching the DNA end better, TRBJ2-7 makes the J call doubtful. The germline V gene has CDR1 SGHVS and CDR2 FNYEAQ. The CDR3 contains 15 residues. In DNA, the CDR3 is TGTGCCAGCAGCCAGACCGGGAACTCTGGGTACGAGCAGTACTTC. This gives the protein CASSQTGNSGYEQYF.